These 27 T cell receptor beta chains share one sample of origin, sequenced in a study of cytomegalovirus exposure and HLA in healthy donors. Clones were sequenced by immunoSEQ multiplex PCR, and TCRdb holds only the in-frame ones, with some missing. The sample lists 250,000 to 400,000 clones, 88% seen once, with around 0.88% in the top ten. Sequenced material: PBMCs. These receptors were collected from a man aged 30-40 years in good health and CMV-seronegative.

The chain joins TRBV6-5 to TRBJ2-7; 8 bases are a match to TRBD1. V lost 5 bases, J lost 1 base, and 4 bases stayed unmatched. Germline V gives CDR1 MNHEY, CDR2 SVGAGI. The CDR3 has 14 residues. The CDR3: CASSRQGSSYEQYF. The CDR3 DNA reads as TGTGCCAGCAGTAGACAGGGGTCGTCCTACGAGCAGTACTTC.

CDR3 in DNA: TGTGCCACCTCAGGGCCCTCGAACACCGGGGAGCTGTTTTTT. It specifies CATSGPSNTGELFF. The J gene is TRBJ2-2, the V gene TRBV6-1, with a weak D call TRBD1 (5 bases). Germline lookup yields CDR1 MNHNS and CDR2 SASEGT. Trimming cost V 10 bases and J 0 bases, with 12 bases left between them. The CDR3 runs 14 residues.

The V call is TRBV10-3, the J call TRBJ2-1; 8 bases map to TRBD2. This CDR3 spans 13 amino acids. J lost 7 bases, V lost 8 bases, and 7 bases had no gene match. Germline CDR1 ENHRY, CDR2 SYGVKD. The CDR3 sequence: CAIATGGPNEQFF. The CDR3 DNA follows: TGTGCCATCGCGACGGGGGGGCCTAATGAGCAGTTCTTC.

The chain links TRBV6-6 to TRBJ2-7, with 8 bases lining up with TRBD1. V was clipped by 5 bases and J by 5 bases; unmatched bases: 14. Germline V gives CDR1 MNHNY, CDR2 SVGAGI (reference sequence). The CDR3 runs 16 residues. This chain's CDR3 is CASSRDNRGRLDEQYF. The CDR3 nucleotides are TGTGCCAGCAGTCGCGATAACAGGGGGAGGCTTGACGAGCAGTACTTC.

The chain recombines TRBV14 with TRBJ2-7; no clear D gene. The germline gives CDR1 SGHDN, CDR2 FVKESK. The CDR3 covers 14 residues. Between the trimmed V and J ends, which lost 2 bases and 5 bases, there was a span of 13 bases. The CDR3 loop reads CASSQYLFFHEQYF. CDR3 nucleotide sequence: TGTGCCAGCAGCCAATATTTGTTCTTCCACGAGCAGTACTTC.

In its sample, this clone was seen a few times. One junction end disagrees with the germline gene, perhaps due to a read error. The V call is TRBV2, the J call TRBJ1-2; 7 nucleotides agree with TRBD1. Germline lookup yields CDR1 SNHLY and CDR2 FYNNEI. The CDR3 loop spans 13 amino acids. The CDR3: CASREDRVNGYTF. The CDR3 DNA reads TGTGCCAGCAGAGAAGACAGGGTCAATGGCTACACCTTC.

V usage is TRBV6-5 and J usage is TRBJ2-5, with TRBD2 identical over 8 bases. This CDR3 has 15 amino acids. V lost 0 bases to trimming and J lost 4 bases; unmatched junction nucleotides: 4. Germline V CDR1 and CDR2: MNHEY, SVGAGI. CDR3 loop: CASSYSRAGGETQYF. The CDR3 region has the DNA TGTGCCAGCAGTTACTCGAGGGCGGGAGGAGAGACCCAGTACTTC.

This rearrangement joins TRBV18 to TRBJ1-4, with 9 bases that match TRBD1. The germline V gene has CDR1 KGHSH and CDR2 LQKENI. The CDR3 loop spans 15 amino acids. After removal of 3 bases from V and 4 bases from J, the junction contained 3 bases not matched to a gene. The CDR3 here is CASSPPGQGNEKLFF. CDR3 DNA: TGTGCCAGCTCACCGCCGGGACAGGGTAATGAAAAACTGTTTTTT.

The chain is built from TRBV2 and TRBJ1-5; 8 bases fit TRBD1. The CDR3 length is 14 residues. Germline V gene data show CDR1 as SNHLY and CDR2 as FYNNEI. J gave up 5 bases and V 4 bases, and 4 bases lay outside the gene matches. The DNA of the CDR3 is TGTGCCAGCAGTGGGTCAGGGGGCGATCAGCCCCAGCATTTT. This encodes CASSGSGGDQPQHF.

The chain joins TRBV28 to TRBJ1-2, with 7 bases that match TRBD1. Unmatched junction bases numbered 5, after V lost 2 bases and J lost 5 bases. The CDR3 length is 14 residues. Germline assignment: CDR1 MDHEN and CDR2 SYDVKM. The CDR3 DNA is TGTGCCAGCAGTTTAACCTTGACAGGGTATGGCTACACCTTC. Translated: CASSLTLTGYGYTF.

In its sample, this clone was seen once. The J gene is TRBJ2-7, the V gene TRBV29-1; tentatively, D is TRBD1 (5 bases). Trimming left V 6 bases short and J 2 bases short, with 14 bases between. Germline V gene data show CDR1 as SQVTM and CDR2 as ANQGSEA. The length of the CDR3 is 13 residues. CDR3 sequence (DNA): TGCAGCGTCCTGGTAGGGGCGACCTACGAGCAGTACTTC. Encoded protein: CSVLVGATYEQYF.

The chain recombines TRBV7-2 with TRBJ2-5; D might be TRBD1 (6 bases). Deletions cut 0 bases from V and 5 bases from J, with 10 bases between. This CDR3 region has 14 residues. The V gene's germline CDR1 is SGHTA and CDR2 FQGNSA. Here the CDR3 reads CASSLAAGDETQYF. The CDR3 DNA is TGTGCCAGCAGCTTAGCGGCAGGGGACGAGACCCAGTACTTC. Filled out from reference TRBV7-2 and TRBJ2-5, the complete variable domain reads GAGVSQSPSNKVTEKGKDVELRCDPISGHTALYWYRQSLGQGLEFLIYFQGNSAPDKSGLPSDRFSAERTGGSVSTLTIQRTQQEDSAVYLCASSLAAGDETQYFGPGTRLLVL.

This rearrangement joins TRBV19 to TRBJ2-2; D is perhaps TRBD2 (6 bases). Germline V gene sequence: CDR1 LNHDA, CDR2 SQIVND (reference sequence). This CDR3 has 16 amino acids. The germline V and J ends were trimmed by 5 bases and 0 bases, with 13 bases remaining between them. CDR3 bases: TGTGCCAGTAGTTCCCCGGGACTGACGAACACCGGGGAGCTGTTTTTT. Translation gives CASSSPGLTNTGELFF.

The CDR3 loop reads CASRDATGRVAFF. Here the CDR3 DNA reads TGTGCCAGCAGGGACGCCACAGGGAGGGTTGCTTTCTTT. The chain has TRBV6-5 and TRBJ1-1; D perhaps matches TRBD1 (6 bases). CDR1 and CDR2 (germline): MNHEY, SVGAGI. V was pared by 6 bases and J by 11 bases, with 19 bases between. CDR3 length: 13 amino acids.

This clone was counted a single time. The V and J genes are TRBV6-1 and TRBJ2-7; 7 bases match TRBD1. This CDR3 has 14 amino acids. CDR1 is MNHNS and CDR2 is SASEGT in the germline V gene. J gave up 4 bases and V 5 bases, and 8 bases lay outside the gene matches. The CDR3 here is CASSSQPGQYEQYF. The CDR3 nucleotides are TGTGCCAGCAGTTCTCAACCGGGACAGTACGAGCAGTACTTC.

The rearrangement uses TRBV7-2 and TRBJ2-2, with 8 bases that match TRBD2. The V and J ends lost 4 bases and 6 bases, in that order; junction bases with no gene match: 4. Germline V CDR1 and CDR2: SGHTA, FQGNSA. The CDR3 runs to 14 residues. CDR3 nucleotide sequence: TGTGCCAGCAGCTCGAAACTAGCGGCCGGGGAGCTGTTTTTT. Its protein is CASSSKLAAGELFF.

The chain joins TRBV6-5 to TRBJ1-5; no clear D. The V and J ends lost 6 bases and 5 bases respectively, with 11 bases between them. Per germline, CDR1 MNHEY and CDR2 SVGAGI. The CDR3 runs 13 residues. The DNA for the CDR3 is TGTGCCAGCAGGCGCGCTCGGGATCAGCCCCAGCATTTT. Its translation: CASRRARDQPQHF.

The CDR3 is CASGNSLPYEQYF. In DNA form, the CDR3 reads TGTGCCAGCGGAAACAGTCTTCCCTACGAGCAGTACTTC. J is TRBJ2-7 and V is TRBV6-5; D not certain. Germline V CDR1 and CDR2: MNHEY, SVGAGI. The CDR3 is 13 residues long. Trimming cost V 8 bases and J 2 bases, with 13 bases left between them.

The rearrangement joins TRBV28 to TRBJ1-6, with 8 bases aligning to TRBD1. The CDR3 has 14 residues. The trim removed 2 bases at V and 14 bases at J, leaving 8 bases unmatched. Looked up from germline, CDR1 is MDHEN and CDR2 is SYDVKM. The CDR3 DNA follows: TGTGCCAGCAGTTTAGAAAGGGACAGGAGGGCCCTCCACTTT. This codes for CASSLERDRRALHF.

The chain combines TRBV29-1 with TRBJ1-2, with D possibly matching TRBD1 (6 bases). Germline V CDR1 and CDR2: SQVTM, ANQGSEA. The length of the CDR3 is 14 residues. Trimming stripped 1 base from V and 1 base from J, with 10 bases between. CDR3 amino acids: CSVEVQGINYGYTF. DNA of the CDR3: TGCAGCGTTGAAGTACAGGGCATTAACTATGGCTACACCTTC.

This clone was seen a handful of times. The chain combines TRBV6-5 with TRBJ1-5; TRBD1 is a possible D gene (5 bases). Looked up from germline, CDR1 is MNHEY and CDR2 is SVGAGI. CDR3 length equals 14 residues. V dropped 6 bases and J dropped 3 bases, with 12 bases sitting between them. The CDR3 protein is CASRTGGANQPQHF. The CDR3 DNA reads as TGTGCCAGCAGAACGGGAGGGGCCAATCAGCCCCAGCATTTT.

The chain employs TRBV10-3 and TRBJ2-7; TRBD1 is a possible D gene (7 bases). Germline CDR1 ENHRY, CDR2 SYGVKD. The CDR3 sequence is 14 residues long. Trimming pared 8 bases from V and 0 bases from J, leaving 14 bases between. The CDR3 loop reads CAIGGGQSSYEQYF. The CDR3 nucleotides are TGTGCCATCGGAGGGGGCCAGAGCTCCTACGAGCAGTACTTC.

The chain carries TRBV25-1 and TRBJ2-2; 8 bases align to TRBD2. The V and J ends lost 2 bases and 0 bases, in that order; junction bases with no gene match: 5. Germline assignment: CDR1 MGHDK and CDR2 SYGVNS. There are 17 residues in the CDR3. CDR3 DNA: TGTGCCAGCAGTGAACTGGGCGGGGGGACGAACACCGGGGAGCTGTTTTTT. Protein product: CASSELGGGTNTGELFF.

The chain has TRBV5-4 and TRBJ1-2; unclear D gene. V was pared by 6 bases and J by 3 bases, with 12 bases between. The V gene's germline CDR1 is SGHNT and CDR2 YYREEE (reference sequence). The CDR3 runs 13 residues. CDR3 sequence: CASMGRLDYGYTF. The CDR3, as DNA: TGTGCCAGCATGGGGAGATTGGACTATGGCTACACCTTC.

This sequence joins TRBV30 and TRBJ1-5, with TRBD1 matching over 7 bases. Germline CDR1 is GTSNPN and CDR2 is SVGIG (reference sequence). The CDR3 is made up of 13 amino acids. J was trimmed by 3 bases and V by 6 bases; bases with no gene match: 5. CDR3 coding DNA: TGTGCCTGCTCAACAGGGGTCAATCAGCCCCAGCATTTT. Translation: CACSTGVNQPQHF.

The rearrangement uses TRBV6-1 and TRBJ1-1; D unclear. V gave up 1 base and J gave up 7 bases, with 16 bases separating them. This CDR3 is 15 amino acids long. Per germline, CDR1 MNHNS and CDR2 SASEGT. CDR3 amino acids: CASSEEPRPGDEAFF. DNA for the CDR3: TGTGCCAGCAGTGAAGAGCCCCGCCCGGGAGATGAAGCTTTCTTT.

The chain is built from TRBV6-6 and TRBJ2-3, with 8 bases identical to TRBD1. The germline V gene has CDR1 MNHNY and CDR2 SVGAGI (reference sequence). Germline trimming cut 0 bases from V and 2 bases from J; bases unmatched to any gene: 4. The CDR3 is 16 residues long. The CDR3 bases are TGTGCCAGCAGTTACTCCGGACAGGGTATCACAGATACGCAGTATTTT. This codes for CASSYSGQGITDTQYF.